A selection of T cell receptor beta chains follows, all from one sample in a study of T-cell reconstitution after alpha-beta-depleted transplantation in children. One entry per CDR3 protein results from TCRdb running MiXCR on the PCR reads. The table lists 300,000 or so distinct CDR3 sequences, approximately 23% of them singletons. The sequenced sample was PBMCs, mostly from graft donor cells, obtained 180 days after TCRalphabeta/CD19-depleted stem cell transplant. The receptors originated from a male patient younger than 18 who had a stem cell transplant for acute lymphoblastic leukemia, so the T cells may come from the graft donor. Each CDR3 is given with its conserved first and last residue. The D gene is left open where the match is weak. Where a row states a size, it is once, few, many or the class of an expanded clone; other rows omit it.

v_call,clone_size,j_call,d_call,cdr3_aa,cdr3_nt
TRBV12-3/TRBV12-4,few,TRBJ2-1,-,CASNRSEQGYYNEQFF,TGTGCCAGCAATCGGTCGGAGCAGGGCTACTACAATGAGCAGTTCTTC
TRBV12-3/TRBV12-4,few,TRBJ2-1,TRBD1,CASRPGQGYNEQFF,TGTGCCAGCAGGCCGGGACAGGGGTACAATGAGCAGTTCTTC
TRBV27,-,TRBJ1-5,-,CASSSPLVPRRTILEANQPQHF,TGTGCCAGCAGTTCCCCATTAGTACCACGGAGGACGATCCTCGAGGCTAATCAGCCCCAGCATTTT
TRBV5-1,-,TRBJ2-4,TRBD2,CASSTGTSGWEAKNIQYF,TGCGCCAGCAGCACTGGGACTAGCGGGTGGGAGGCCAAAAACATTCAGTACTTC
TRBV12-3/TRBV12-4,-,TRBJ2-5,TRBD1,CASSFEGAGQETQYF,TGTGCCAGCAGTTTTGAGGGGGCGGGCCAAGAGACCCAGTACTTC
TRBV12-3/TRBV12-4,many,TRBJ2-7,TRBD1,CASSAGTGPYEQYF,TGTGCCAGCAGTGCCGGGACAGGGCCCTACGAGCAGTACTTC
TRBV5-1,few,TRBJ2-4,-,CASSLGWQGIQYF,TGCGCCAGCAGCCTAGGCTGGCAAGGCATTCAGTACTTC
TRBV20-1,-,TRBJ2-2,-,CSAKRSLNTGELFF,TGCAGTGCTAAGCGGAGTTTGAACACCGGGGAGCTGTTTTTT
TRBV20-1,few,TRBJ1-1,-,CSARDARDLNTEAFF,TGCAGTGCTAGAGATGCGCGGGATTTGAACACTGAAGCTTTCTTT
TRBV29-1,many,TRBJ2-7,-,CSVGAGGTYEQYF,TGCAGCGTTGGGGCAGGGGGGACCTACGAGCAGTACTTC
TRBV5-5,few,TRBJ2-7,-,CASSRDHIDSYEQYF,TGTGCCAGCAGCCGGGACCACATCGACTCCTACGAGCAGTACTTC
TRBV3-1,few,TRBJ2-3,TRBD1,CASSDRDRGDTQYF,TGTGCCAGCAGCGACCGGGACAGGGGCGATACGCAGTATTTT
TRBV7-7,-,TRBJ2-5,-,CASSPNGGQETQYF,TGTGCCAGCAGCCCCAACGGGGGCCAAGAGACCCAGTACTTC
TRBV12-3/TRBV12-4,few,TRBJ2-4,TRBD2,CASSLEVTSGGGAKNIQYF,TGTGCCAGCAGTTTAGAAGTGACTAGCGGAGGGGGAGCCAAAAACATTCAGTACTTC
TRBV29-1,-,TRBJ2-7,-,CSVEQPGTASYEQYF,TGCAGCGTTGAACAGCCCGGGACTGCCTCCTACGAGCAGTACTTC
TRBV9,-,TRBJ2-7,-,CASSVTPFFGAYEQYF,TGTGCCAGCAGCGTAACCCCCTTTTTTGGGGCGTACGAGCAGTACTTC
TRBV24-1,-,TRBJ2-7,-,CATTGAPYEQYF,TGTGCCACCACGGGGGCACCGTACGAGCAGTACTTC
TRBV11-2,few,TRBJ2-7,TRBD2,CASSLGVAGGQNYEQYF,TGTGCCAGCAGCTTAGGAGTAGCGGGAGGGCAGAACTACGAGCAGTACTTC
TRBV6-5,-,TRBJ2-7,TRBD2,CASSWGLAGASGEQYF,TGTGCCAGCAGTTGGGGACTAGCGGGAGCATCGGGTGAGCAGTACTTC
TRBV13,few,TRBJ2-7,TRBD1,CASTPGTDAYEQYF,TGTGCCAGCACCCCAGGGACAGATGCCTACGAGCAGTACTTC
TRBV5-1,few,TRBJ2-5,-,CASCLLGGKETQYF,TGCGCCAGCTGTCTACTAGGAGGGAAGGAGACCCAGTACTTC
TRBV5-1,-,TRBJ1-2,-,CASSRDTTNYGYTF,TGCGCCAGCAGCCGGGACACCACTAACTATGGCTACACCTTC
TRBV7-2,-,TRBJ2-5,-,CASSRFVVGAQYF,TGTGCCAGCAGCCGTTTCGTCGTGGGAGCCCAGTACTTC
TRBV29-1,-,TRBJ2-7,-,CSAVTGTSYEQYF,TGCAGCGCCGTCACCGGGACTTCCTACGAGCAGTACTTC
TRBV4-1,-,TRBJ2-1,TRBD2,CASSQDGTSVYNEQFF,TGCGCCAGCAGCCAAGACGGGACTAGCGTTTACAATGAGCAGTTCTTC
TRBV4-1,-,TRBJ2-2,-,CASSQERLDGELFF,TGCGCCAGCAGCCAAGAACGACTAGACGGGGAGCTGTTTTTT
TRBV29-1,once,TRBJ1-5,-,CSGEGETSNQPQHF,TGCAGCGGGGAAGGGGAGACAAGCAATCAGCCCCAGCATTTT
TRBV28,-,TRBJ1-4,-,CASSLSGVATNEKLFF,TGTGCCAGCAGTTTATCAGGGGTCGCAACTAATGAAAAACTGTTTTTT
TRBV9,few,TRBJ1-6,TRBD1,CASSLNPGTGSDYNSPLHF,TGTGCCAGCAGCCTCAACCCCGGGACAGGGTCGGACTATAATTCACCCCTCCACTTT
TRBV7-3,few,TRBJ2-7,TRBD1,CASSFDGQGNEQYF,TGTGCCAGCAGCTTTGACGGACAGGGGAACGAGCAGTACTTC
TRBV7-2,-,TRBJ2-7,TRBD2,CASSSPWTSGRPYEQYF,TGTGCCAGCAGCTCCCCTTGGACTAGCGGGAGGCCCTACGAGCAGTACTTC
TRBV7-2,-,TRBJ2-1,-,CASSLFQGGTGNEQFF,TGTGCCAGCAGCTTATTTCAGGGCGGTACGGGGAATGAGCAGTTCTTC
TRBV5-1,-,TRBJ2-1,-,CASSLVADSYNEQFF,TGCGCCAGCAGCTTGGTGGCTGACTCTTACAATGAGCAGTTCTTC
TRBV5-5,few,TRBJ2-7,-,CASSRQADSYEQYF,TGTGCCAGCAGCCGGCAGGCAGACTCCTACGAGCAGTACTTC
TRBV5-6,-,TRBJ2-7,-,CASSSQENEQYF,TGTGCCAGCAGCTCCCAGGAAAACGAGCAGTACTTC
TRBV20-1,few,TRBJ1-3,-,CSATRGTQNSGNTIYF,TGCAGTGCTACCCGAGGGACCCAGAATTCTGGAAACACCATATATTTT
TRBV7-9,-,TRBJ2-7,-,CASSLAQYYEQYF,TGTGCCAGCAGCTTAGCGCAGTACTACGAGCAGTACTTC
TRBV5-1,-,TRBJ2-7,-,CASSSDPGPTYEQYF,TGCGCCAGCAGCTCGGACCCGGGGCCGACCTACGAGCAGTACTTC
TRBV20-1,many,TRBJ2-7,TRBD1,CSAIDRGDYEQYF,TGCAGTGCCATAGACAGGGGGGACTACGAGCAGTACTTC
TRBV12-3/TRBV12-4,few,TRBJ1-2,TRBD1,CASRHRGSNYGYTF,TGTGCCAGTAGACACAGGGGGAGTAACTATGGCTACACCTTC
TRBV29-1,-,TRBJ2-7,-,CSAIARTLSYEQYF,TGCAGCGCCATCGCCAGGACCCTCTCCTACGAGCAGTACTTC
TRBV20-1,-,TRBJ1-1,-,CSARRTGHHTEAFF,TGCAGTGCTCGACGTACGGGTCATCACACTGAAGCTTTCTTT
TRBV27,-,TRBJ2-2,-,CASTPDRRELFF,TGTGCCAGCACCCCAGATCGCCGGGAGCTGTTTTTT
TRBV3-1,-,TRBJ2-7,-,CASSQTGQFYEQYF,TGTGCCAGCAGCCAAACAGGGCAATTCTACGAGCAGTACTTC
TRBV19,-,TRBJ2-2,-,CASSKTGNTGELFF,TGTGCCAGTAGTAAAACAGGGAACACCGGGGAGCTGTTTTTT
TRBV20-1,-,TRBJ2-1,TRBD1,CSARNRGYEQFF,TGCAGTGCTAGAAACAGGGGGTATGAGCAGTTCTTC
TRBV3-1,-,TRBJ2-3,-,CASSQDGGRLLRGSTDTQYF,TGTGCCAGCAGCCAAGATGGGGGGCGATTATTACGAGGCTCCACAGATACGCAGTATTTT